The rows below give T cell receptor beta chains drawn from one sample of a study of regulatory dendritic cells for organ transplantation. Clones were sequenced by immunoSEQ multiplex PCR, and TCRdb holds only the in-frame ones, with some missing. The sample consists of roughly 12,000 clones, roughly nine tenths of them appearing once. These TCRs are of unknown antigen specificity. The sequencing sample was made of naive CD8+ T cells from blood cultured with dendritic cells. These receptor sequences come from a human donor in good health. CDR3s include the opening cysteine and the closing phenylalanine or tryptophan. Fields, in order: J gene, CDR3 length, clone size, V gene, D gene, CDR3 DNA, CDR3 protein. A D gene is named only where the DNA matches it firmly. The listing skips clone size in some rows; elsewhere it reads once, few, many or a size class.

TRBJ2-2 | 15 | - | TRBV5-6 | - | TGTGCCAGCAGCCCGTTGGCGGTTCGATCCGGGGAGCTGTTTTTT | CASSPLAVRSGELFF
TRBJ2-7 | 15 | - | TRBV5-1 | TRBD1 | TGCGCCAGCAGCTGGGACAGCAACCCCTCCTACGAGCAGTACTTC | CASSWDSNPSYEQYF
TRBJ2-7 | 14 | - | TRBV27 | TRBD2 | TGTGCCAGCAGGCCTAGCGGCCCAAGCTACGAGCAGTACTTC | CASRPSGPSYEQYF
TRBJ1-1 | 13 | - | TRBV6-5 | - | TGTGCCAGCAGTTACTCGTTTGGGGTTGAAGCTTTCTTT | CASSYSFGVEAFF
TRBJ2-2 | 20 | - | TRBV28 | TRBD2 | TGTGCCAGCAGTCCACAGCCGGGACTAGCGGGAGGGCTAGACACCGGGGAGCTGTTTTTT | CASSPQPGLAGGLDTGELFF
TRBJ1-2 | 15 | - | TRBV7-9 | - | TGTGCCAGCAGCCTCGACGGGGGGCTGAACTATGGCTACACCTTC | CASSLDGGLNYGYTF
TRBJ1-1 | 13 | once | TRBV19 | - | TGTGCCGGATCACAGGGAATGAACACTGAAGCTTTCTTT | CAGSQGMNTEAFF
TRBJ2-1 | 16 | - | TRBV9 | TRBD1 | TGTGCCAGCAGCGTAGAGGGGACAGGGGGCAAGAATGAGCAGTTCTTC | CASSVEGTGGKNEQFF
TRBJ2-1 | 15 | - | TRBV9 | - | TGTGCCAGCAGCGAGGTAATAGGGGGGATTGATGAGCAGTTCTTC | CASSEVIGGIDEQFF
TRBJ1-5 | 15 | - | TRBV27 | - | TGTGCCAGCAGTTTGGACAGTTATAGCAATCAGCCCCAGCATTTT | CASSLDSYSNQPQHF
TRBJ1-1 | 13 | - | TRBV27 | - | TGTGCCAGCAGTTTATTAAGTCGGTCTGAAGCTTTCTTT | CASSLLSRSEAFF
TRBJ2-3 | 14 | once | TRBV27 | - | TGTGCCAGCAGTTCCGACCGTCACACAGATACGCAGTATTTT | CASSSDRHTDTQYF
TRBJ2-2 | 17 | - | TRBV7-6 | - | TGTGCCAGCAGCTTTCGGAGTAGACAGGTGGACACCGGGGAGCTGTTTTTT | CASSFRSRQVDTGELFF
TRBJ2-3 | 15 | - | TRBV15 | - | TGTGCCACCAGCAACGTGGGGCCCAGCACAGATACGCAGTATTTT | CATSNVGPSTDTQYF
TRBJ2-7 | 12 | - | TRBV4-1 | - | TGCGCCAGCAGCCAAGAGGGGTACGAGCAGTACTTC | CASSQEGYEQYF
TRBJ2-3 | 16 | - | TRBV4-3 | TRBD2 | TGCGCCAGCAGCCAAGATTGGGCGGGGGGGTCCGATACGCAGTATTTT | CASSQDWAGGSDTQYF
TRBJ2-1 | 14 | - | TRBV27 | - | TGTGCCAGCAGTCCCTCGGGGCCCTACAATGAGCAGTTCTTC | CASSPSGPYNEQFF
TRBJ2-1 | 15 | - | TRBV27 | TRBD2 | TGTGCCAGCAGTATGGGGGGGATTTTCTACAATGAGCAGTTCTTC | CASSMGGIFYNEQFF
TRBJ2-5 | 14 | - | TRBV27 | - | TGTGCCAGCAGTCCCGCGGACGGAAAAGAGACCCAGTACTTC | CASSPADGKETQYF
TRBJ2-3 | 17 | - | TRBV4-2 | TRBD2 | TGTGCCAGCAGCCAATACCCTAGCGGGGGGGGCCAGGATACGCAGTATTTT | CASSQYPSGGGQDTQYF
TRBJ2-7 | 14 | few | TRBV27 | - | TGTGCCAGCAGTCCTACACAGGAGGGCTACGAGCAGTACTTC | CASSPTQEGYEQYF
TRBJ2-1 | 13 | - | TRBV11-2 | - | TGTGCCAGCAGCTCCCACTCCTACAATGAGCAGTTCTTC | CASSSHSYNEQFF
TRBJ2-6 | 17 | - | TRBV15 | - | TGTGCCACCGGCCCCCGGACTGATAACTCTGGGGCCAACGTCCTGACTTTC | CATGPRTDNSGANVLTF
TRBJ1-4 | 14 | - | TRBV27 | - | TGTGCCAGCCTTGGTCAAGGCGCGGGGGAAAAACTGTTTTTT | CASLGQGAGEKLFF
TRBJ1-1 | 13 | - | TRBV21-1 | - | TGTGCCAGTCCCGACAGGGGGTCGGCTGAAGCTTTCTTT | CASPDRGSAEAFF
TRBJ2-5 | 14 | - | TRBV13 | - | TGTGCCAGCAGCTTAGAAGGGTCTGGAGAGACCCAGTACTTC | CASSLEGSGETQYF
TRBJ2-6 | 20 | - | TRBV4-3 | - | TGCGCCAGCAGCCAAGAAAAGCCCGTCTCTTACGGGTCTCGGGCCAACGTCCTGACTTTC | CASSQEKPVSYGSRANVLTF
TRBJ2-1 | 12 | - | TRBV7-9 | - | TGTGCCAGCAGCTTGGGGCTAGTCTGGCAGTTCTTC | CASSLGLVWQFF
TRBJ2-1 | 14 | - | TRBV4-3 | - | TGCGCCAGCAGCCTAACGACAGACTACAATGAGCAGTTCTTC | CASSLTTDYNEQFF
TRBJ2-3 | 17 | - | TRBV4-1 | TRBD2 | TGCGCCAGCAGCCCGCCGACTAGCAGCTCTAGCACAGATACGCAGTATTTT | CASSPPTSSSSTDTQYF
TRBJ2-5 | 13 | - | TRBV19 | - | TGTGCCAGTAGTCTCATCTTTTCGGAGACCCAGTACTTC | CASSLIFSETQYF
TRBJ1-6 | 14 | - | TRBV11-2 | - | TGTGCCAGCAGCTTATACACAGATAATTCACCCCTCCACTTT | CASSLYTDNSPLHF
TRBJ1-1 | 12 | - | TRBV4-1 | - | TGCGCCAGCAGCCAAGATGGACGGGGTCTCTTCTTT | CASSQDGRGLFF
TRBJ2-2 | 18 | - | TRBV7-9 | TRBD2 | TGTGCCAGCAGCCCGGGACTAGCGGGAGGAACAAACACCGGGGAGCTGTTTTTT | CASSPGLAGGTNTGELFF
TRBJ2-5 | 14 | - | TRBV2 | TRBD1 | TGTGCCAGCAGGGACAGGGGGTTGTGGGAGACCCAGTACTTC | CASRDRGLWETQYF
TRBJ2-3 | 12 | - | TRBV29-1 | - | TGCAGCGTTGGAGTGCCCGAGGATACGCAGTATTTT | CSVGVPEDTQYF
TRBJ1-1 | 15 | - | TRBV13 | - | TGTGCCAGCAGTTCTTGGGGCCGGGGGCCCACTGAAGCTTTCTTT | CASSSWGRGPTEAFF
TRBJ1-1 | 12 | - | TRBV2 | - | TGTGCCACCCCGAACGGGAACACTGAAGCTTTCTTT | CATPNGNTEAFF
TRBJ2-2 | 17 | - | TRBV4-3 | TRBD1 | TGCGCCAGCAGCCAAGAACCGGGACAGAGTAACACCGGGGAGCTGTTTTTT | CASSQEPGQSNTGELFF
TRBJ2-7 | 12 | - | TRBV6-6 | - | TGTGCCAGCAGACAGGATGCCTACGAGCAGTACTTC | CASRQDAYEQYF
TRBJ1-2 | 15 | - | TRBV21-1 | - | TGTGCCAGCAGCCCGGGACGGACCTTTTTTAGTGGCTACACCTTC | CASSPGRTFFSGYTF
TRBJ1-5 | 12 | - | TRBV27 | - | TGTGCCAGCGGTTTCGGGGCACAGCCCCAGCATTTT | CASGFGAQPQHF
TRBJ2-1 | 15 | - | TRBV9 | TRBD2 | TGTGCCAGCAGCGCCGGGGGGACTATGGGTAATGAGCAGTTCTTC | CASSAGGTMGNEQFF
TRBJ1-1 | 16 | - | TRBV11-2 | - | TGTGCCAGCAGCCTACCACTCCCCGAGTTAAACACTGAAGCTTTCTTT | CASSLPLPELNTEAFF
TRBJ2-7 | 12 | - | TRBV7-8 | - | TGTGCCAGCAGCGCCCCCCAGGGCGAGCAGTACTTC | CASSAPQGEQYF